One and the same sample provided the 23 T cell receptor beta chains below, sequenced in a study of T cells in Graves' hyperthyroidism and ophthalmopathy (dated by TCRdb to about 2019). Library preparation used multiplex PCR. Instrument on record: Illumina HiSeq 2000. The TCR beta CDR3 regions were amplified from the RNA transcripts. The first round of RT-PCR for the TCR CDR3 was performed with the HTBI primer set and the Qiagen OneStep RT-PCR kit. In TCRdb, the public reads were trimmed at Q25 with fastp and aligned with MiXCR, with productive beta chains retained. Here each entry gathers all rows of one CDR3 protein and keeps the most common genes and DNA. A total of about 720,000 distinct CDR3 sequences appear in this sample, around 20% of them only once. The ten top clones hold 16% of the sample. The specimen was blood. The receptors come from a woman in her 50s with Graves' hyperthyroidism that later progressed to Graves' ophthalmopathy.

This chain connects TRBV6-1 to TRBJ2-7; TRBD1 aligns across 9 bases. The CDR3 covers 13 residues. The V gene's germline CDR1 is MNHNS and CDR2 SASEGT. Trimming removed 5 bases from V and 4 bases from J; junction bases left unmatched: 3. CDR3 amino acids: CASSRTGVYEQYF. The CDR3 nucleotides are TGTGCCAGCAGTCGGACAGGGGTTTACGAGCAGTACTTC.

This clonotype was found many times. The chain is built from TRBV5-6 and TRBJ1-5; 11 bases line up with TRBD1. The germline V gene has CDR1 SGHDT and CDR2 YYEEEE. V shed 1 base and J 6 bases; nucleotides not matched to a gene: 9. This CDR3 is 17 amino acids long. CDR3 DNA: TGTGCCAGCAGCTTGACCGGGACAGGGGGGTACGGTCAGCCCCAGCATTTT. Protein: CASSLTGTGGYGQPQHF.

This clonotype was recorded once. A much larger clone lies a single base off, so this may be a read error. This chain links TRBV5-5 with TRBJ2-2, with 9 bases aligning to TRBD1. Germline V gene sequence: CDR1 SGHKS, CDR2 YYEKEE (reference sequence). V gave up 5 bases and J gave up 9 bases; unmatched junction bases: 14. The CDR3 spans 16 residues. The CDR3 here is CASRYRDREVARELFF. The CDR3, as DNA: TGTGCCAGCAGATACCGGGACAGGGAGGTGGCCAGGGAGCTGTTTTTT.

The V and J genes are TRBV9 and TRBJ1-6, with D possibly TRBD1 on 5 matching bases. Germline V gene sequence: CDR1 SGDLS, CDR2 YYNGEE. The germline V and J ends were trimmed by 0 bases and 9 bases, with 22 bases remaining between them. The CDR3 extends over 18 amino acids. The CDR3 region is CASSVETGSGRGGSPLHF. CDR3 in DNA: TGTGCCAGCAGCGTAGAAACGGGTTCGGGAAGGGGAGGTTCACCCCTCCACTTT.

This clonotype was observed many times. CDR3 nucleotides: TGCAGTGCTACCCAGTTTGGACAGGGGCAAGATACGCAGTATTTT. Residues: CSATQFGQGQDTQYF. The chain has TRBV20-1 and TRBJ2-3, with 9 nucleotides matching TRBD1. This CDR3 contains 15 residues. Losses at the gene ends were 4 bases for V and 5 bases for J; bases not matched to a gene: 10. From germline, CDR1 is DFQATT and CDR2 SNEGSKA (reference sequence).

This clonotype was seen ten or more times. V and J are TRBV11-2 and TRBJ1-1, with TRBD1 as a possible D gene (6 bases). In germline, CDR1 is SGHAT, CDR2 FQNNGV. The V gene lost 0 bases and the J gene lost 0 bases, with 8 bases spanning the gap. The CDR3 consists of 15 residues. This chain's CDR3 is CASSLEGALNTEAFF. The DNA of the CDR3 is TGTGCCAGCAGCTTAGAGGGGGCATTGAACACTGAAGCTTTCTTT.

In its sample, this clonotype was seen many times. A junction end diverges from the germline sequence, so it may reflect a read error. CDR3 DNA: TGTGCCAACAGCTTAGTGACAGCACGGGGGTCACCCCTCCACTTT. This encodes CANSLVTARGSPLHF. The chain uses TRBV7-8 and TRBJ1-6; D might be TRBD1 (5 bases). CDR3 length: 15 residues. The V gene's germline CDR1 is SGHVS and CDR2 FQNEAQ.

This clonotype was recorded a few times. In DNA form, the CDR3 reads TGTGCCAGCAGTTACTGGGGAGGAGAGCAAGGTACCTATGGCTACACCTTC. It codes for CASSYWGGEQGTYGYTF. This chain joins TRBV6-5 and TRBJ1-2; D gene uncertain. CDR1 and CDR2 (germline): MNHEY, SVGAGI. This CDR3 comprises 17 residues. Trimming removed 1 base from V and 4 bases from J, with 19 bases in between.

This clonotype was counted between two and nine times. The chain recombines TRBV19 with TRBJ1-1; D might be TRBD1 (6 bases). Trimming removed 5 bases from V and 11 bases from J, with 21 bases in between. Germline V lookup: CDR1 LNHDA, CDR2 SQIVND (reference sequence). This CDR3 contains 14 residues. Here the CDR3 reads CASSPHGGRSIAFF. The CDR3 region has the DNA TGTGCCAGTAGTCCCCACGGGGGGCGATCCATCGCTTTCTTT.

This clonotype was seen many times. The chain employs TRBV12-3 or TRBV12-4 and TRBJ2-2; D gene ambiguous. Deletions cut 4 bases from V and 0 bases from J, with 3 bases between. This CDR3 spans 13 amino acids. The CDR3 DNA sequence: TGTGCCAGCAGTTGGTCGAACACCGGGGAGCTGTTTTTT. Residues: CASSWSNTGELFF.

CDR3 in amino acids: CASKDRGSWTGELFF. The CDR3 region has the DNA TGTGCCAGCAAAGACAGGGGGTCGTGGACCGGGGAGCTGTTTTTT. V usage is TRBV19 and J usage is TRBJ2-2; 9 bases map to TRBD1. Losses at the gene ends were 9 bases for V and 5 bases for J; bases not matched to a gene: 10. There are 15 residues in the CDR3. Germline V gene data show CDR1 as LNHDA and CDR2 as SQIVND (reference sequence).

In this sample, this clonotype turned up many times. CDR3 sequence: CSATPQGHEQYF. The CDR3 nucleotides are TGCAGTGCTACACCGCAGGGCCACGAGCAGTACTTC. This chain links TRBV20-1 with TRBJ2-7, with D maybe TRBD1 (5 bases). The CDR3 sequence is 12 residues long. Trimming took off 4 bases at V and 5 bases at J, with 12 bases between the two ends. Per the germline V gene, CDR1 is DFQATT and CDR2 is SNEGSKA (reference sequence).

This clonotype was counted between two and nine times. This rearrangement joins TRBV20-1 to TRBJ1-5, with D possibly matching TRBD1 (6 bases). Trimming stripped 2 bases from V and 2 bases from J, with 13 bases between. The CDR3 runs 15 residues. Germline CDR1 and CDR2: DFQATT and SNEGSKA (reference sequence). Here the CDR3 DNA reads TGCAGTGCTAGAAAGGAGTCAGGGGGCAATCAGCCCCAGCATTTT. Translated: CSARKESGGNQPQHF.

This clonotype was observed many times. The gene calls are TRBV7-9 and TRBJ2-7; 13 bases map to TRBD2. Trimming at V came to 5 bases and at J to 2 bases, leaving 12 bases not matched to a gene. Germline loops: CDR1 SEHNR, CDR2 FQNEAQ (reference sequence). The CDR3 is made up of 18 amino acids. CDR3 sequence (DNA): TGTGCCAGCAGCCATCCCCCCCTACTAGCGGGGGGGCCCTACGAGCAGTACTTC. As protein: CASSHPPLLAGGPYEQYF.

This chain joins TRBV2 and TRBJ2-1, with D tentatively TRBD2 (6 bases). This CDR3 comprises 12 residues. The germline V and J ends were trimmed by 7 bases and 6 bases, with 10 bases remaining between them. The V gene's germline CDR1 is SNHLY and CDR2 FYNNEI. CDR3 bases: TGTGCCAGCAAGGGAGCGGGCAATGAGCAGTTCTTC. The encoded protein is CASKGAGNEQFF.

This clonotype was seen ten or more times. The chain employs TRBV13 and TRBJ2-7, with 7 bases fitting TRBD2. There are 15 residues in the CDR3. Germline CDR1 is PRHDT and CDR2 is FYEKMQ (reference sequence). V was pared by 4 bases and J by 3 bases, with 9 bases of the junction left unmatched. CDR3 DNA: TGTGCCAGCAGCTATATCCACGCGGGGGACTACGAGCAGTACTTC. It encodes CASSYIHAGDYEQYF. The full variable domain, rest sourced from reference TRBV13 and TRBJ2-7, is AAGVIQSPRHLIKEKRETATLKCYPIPRHDTVYWYQQGPGQDPQFLISFYEKMQSDKGSIPDRFSAQQFSDYHSELNMSSLELGDSALYFCASSYIHAGDYEQYFGPGTRLTVT.

This clonotype was detected a few times. The V call is TRBV15, the J call TRBJ2-1; TRBD2 matches at 7 bases. CDR3 size: 15 residues. Germline CDR1 is LNHNV and CDR2 is YYDKDF (reference sequence). With 0 bases clipped from V and 5 bases from J, the junction kept 4 bases outside the gene matches. The DNA of the CDR3 is TGTGCCACCAGCAGAGAGGGGGGGAGCCACAATGAGCAGTTCTTC. It encodes CATSREGGSHNEQFF.

This clonotype occurred many times. The chain employs TRBV6-2 or TRBV6-3 and TRBJ2-3; weak D call: TRBD2 (5 bases). The CDR3 totals 15 residues. The V gene's germline CDR1 is MNHEY and CDR2 SVGEGT. The ends were cut back, 2 bases at V and 5 bases at J, with 14 bases in the middle. CDR3 residues: CASSYEGGDRDTQYF. The CDR3 bases are TGTGCCAGCAGTTACGAAGGAGGTGACCGAGATACGCAGTATTTT.

The rearrangement links TRBV28 to TRBJ2-3, with 7 bases lining up with TRBD2. The CDR3 covers 19 residues. V gave up 7 bases and J gave up 0 bases; unmatched junction bases: 19. Germline V CDR1 and CDR2: MDHEN, SYDVKM. This CDR3 is CASNDISGPGPLSTDTQYF. The DNA of the CDR3 is TGTGCCAGCAATGACATTAGCGGGCCGGGACCCTTAAGCACAGATACGCAGTATTTT.

The gene calls are TRBV20-1 and TRBJ2-1, with D perhaps TRBD2 (5 bases). This CDR3 region has 14 residues. The V end lost 2 bases, the J end lost 5 bases, and 13 bases lay between the germline ends. Germline V gene data show CDR1 as DFQATT and CDR2 as SNEGSKA (reference sequence). CDR3 sequence: CSARIEGSDNEQFF. For the CDR3, the DNA is TGCAGTGCTAGAATTGAGGGCTCTGACAATGAGCAGTTCTTC.

The gene calls are TRBV5-5 and TRBJ2-2; weak D call: TRBD1 (6 bases). The CDR3 has 17 amino acids. Germline values: CDR1 SGHKS, CDR2 YYEKEE (reference sequence). The ends were cut back, 3 bases at V and 5 bases at J, with 20 bases in the middle. CDR3: CASSWGTRGLRTGELFF. The DNA for the CDR3 is TGTGCCAGCAGCTGGGGGACCAGGGGCCTAAGAACCGGGGAGCTGTTTTTT.

This clonotype was counted a few times. This chain links TRBV6-1 with TRBJ2-3; TRBD1 matches at 8 bases. Germline trimming cut 0 bases from V and 2 bases from J; bases unmatched to any gene: 7. The germline V gene encodes CDR1 MNHNS and CDR2 SASEGT. The CDR3 covers 17 residues. CDR3 sequence (DNA): TGTGCCAGCAGTGAAGCGGGGACAGGCCTTTTCACAGATACGCAGTATTTT. It encodes CASSEAGTGLFTDTQYF.

This chain uses TRBV11-1 with TRBJ2-2; D might be TRBD1 or TRBD2, each matching 6 bases. Trimming cost V 6 bases and J 1 base, with 9 bases left between them. The CDR3 is 14 amino acids. CDR1 is SGHAT, CDR2 FQDESV, per germline (reference sequence). The DNA for the CDR3 is TGTGCCAGCAGGAGGGGGGTGAACACCGGGGAGCTGTTTTTT. Translation gives CASRRGVNTGELFF.